This T cell receptor (beta chain) comes out of a study of lymphopenia after photon versus proton radiotherapy. Whole-study results and caveats: Under photons, naive T cells and diversity fell while effector/memory populations rose. Only patients who died were analyzed for survival; proton advantage is unproven. Oligoclonal CD8+ Temra expansion after nadir drove photon patients' diversity drop.

Germline V gives CDR1 WSHSY, CDR2 SAAADI. This CDR3 has 15 amino acids. The V gene lost 3 bases and the J gene lost 1 base, with 7 bases spanning the gap. A word on this clone: The antigen is not known.

Data came from immunoSEQ multiplex PCR; TCRdb stores just in-frame clones and leaves some out. The sample yields 160,000 or so clones, more than 85% seen once. The material was peripheral blood, obtained from a patient treated with photon-based radiotherapy. V and J are TRBV10-2 and TRBJ2-6; no firm D call. The sequence came from a man aged 50 to 60 with gastric cancer. In DNA form, the CDR3 reads TGCGCCAGCAGTGAACGACCTTCTGGGGCCAACGTCCTGACTTTC. It encodes CASSERPSGANVLTF.